This TCR beta chain appears in the sequencing data of a study of T cell responses to AZD1222 COVID-19 vaccine. Deletions cut 0 bases from V and 8 bases from J, with 13 bases between. CDR1 is SGHTA and CDR2 is FQGNSA in the germline V gene. CDR3 size: 14 residues. Assay: immunoSEQ multiplex PCR; the TCRdb copy retains only in-frame clones and omits some. This table holds some 100,000 clones, around 90% found once. As to this clone: Antigen unknown.

Findings and caveats of the study: A mostly white British donor set with more females was recruited, and clonal diversity was possibly underestimated. With dominance at 160-218 and 743-854, vaccine-associated CD4 TCRs spanned spike. Repertoire sampling happened only post peak T cell response. Reportedly, nearly half the spike-specific TCRs target unmutated variant regions.

The chain recombines TRBV7-2 with TRBJ1-2; TRBD1 might be the D (6 bases). This TCR came from an adult who received the AZD1222 COVID-19 vaccine. Sequencing was performed on peripheral blood, taken 28 days after the second AZD1222 dose. Written as DNA, the CDR3 is TGTGCCAGCAGCTTAGCGGCCACAGGGAGAGGCTACACCTTC. As protein: CASSLAATGRGYTF.